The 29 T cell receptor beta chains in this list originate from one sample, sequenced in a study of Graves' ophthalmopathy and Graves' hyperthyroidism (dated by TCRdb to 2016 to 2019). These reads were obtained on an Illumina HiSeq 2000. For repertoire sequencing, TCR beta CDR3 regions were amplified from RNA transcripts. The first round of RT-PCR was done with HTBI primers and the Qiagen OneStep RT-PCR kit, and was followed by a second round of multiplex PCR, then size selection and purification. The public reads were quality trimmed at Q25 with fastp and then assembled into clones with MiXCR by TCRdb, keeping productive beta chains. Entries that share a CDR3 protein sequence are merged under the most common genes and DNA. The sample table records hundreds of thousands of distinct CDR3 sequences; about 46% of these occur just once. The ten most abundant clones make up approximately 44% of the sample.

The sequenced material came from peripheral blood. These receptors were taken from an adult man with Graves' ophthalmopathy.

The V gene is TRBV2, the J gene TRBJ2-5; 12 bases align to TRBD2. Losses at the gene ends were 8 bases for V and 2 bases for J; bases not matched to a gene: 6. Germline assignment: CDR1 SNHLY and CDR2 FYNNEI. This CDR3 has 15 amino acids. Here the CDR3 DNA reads TGTGCCAGCGGACTAGCGGGACTCCCTCAAGAGACCCAGTACTTC. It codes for CASGLAGLPQETQYF.

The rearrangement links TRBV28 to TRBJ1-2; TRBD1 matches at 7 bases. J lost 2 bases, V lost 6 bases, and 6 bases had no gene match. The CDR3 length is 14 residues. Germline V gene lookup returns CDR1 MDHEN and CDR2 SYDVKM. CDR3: CASSLPTGNYGYTF. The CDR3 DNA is TGTGCCAGCAGCCTTCCGACAGGGAACTATGGCTACACCTTC.

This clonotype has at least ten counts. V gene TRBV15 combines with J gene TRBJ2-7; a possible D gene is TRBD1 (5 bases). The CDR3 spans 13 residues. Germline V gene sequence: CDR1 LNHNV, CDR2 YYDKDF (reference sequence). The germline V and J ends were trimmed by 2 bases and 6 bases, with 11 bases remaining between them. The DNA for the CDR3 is TGTGCCACCAGCAGACAGGGTAACTCCGAGCAGTACTTC. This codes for CATSRQGNSEQYF.

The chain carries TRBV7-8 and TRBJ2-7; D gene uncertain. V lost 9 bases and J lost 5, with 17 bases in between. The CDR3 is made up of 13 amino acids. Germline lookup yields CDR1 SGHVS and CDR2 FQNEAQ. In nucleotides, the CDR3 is TGTGCCAGTAGTCCTTCCGGAATAGACGAGCAGTACTTC. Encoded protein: CASSPSGIDEQYF.

CDR3 DNA sequence: TGCAGCGTTGGGGTCTCAGCAACTAATGAAAAACTGTTTTTT. Translating it yields CSVGVSATNEKLFF. V is TRBV29-1 and J is TRBJ1-4; no firm D call. This CDR3 has 14 amino acids. Germline lookup yields CDR1 SQVTM and CDR2 ANQGSEA. V was cut by 4 bases and J by 0 bases, with 9 bases left in between.

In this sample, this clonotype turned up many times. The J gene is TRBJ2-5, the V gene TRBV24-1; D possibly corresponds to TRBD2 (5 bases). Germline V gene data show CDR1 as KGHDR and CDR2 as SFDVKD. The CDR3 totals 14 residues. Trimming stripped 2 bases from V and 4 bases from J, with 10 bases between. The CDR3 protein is CATSDSSGGETQYF. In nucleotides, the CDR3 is TGTGCCACCAGTGATTCCAGCGGAGGAGAGACCCAGTACTTC.

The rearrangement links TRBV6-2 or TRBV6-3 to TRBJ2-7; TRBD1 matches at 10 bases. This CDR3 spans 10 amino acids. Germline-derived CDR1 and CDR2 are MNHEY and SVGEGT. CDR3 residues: CASNQGDRGV. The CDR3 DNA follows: TGTGCCAGCAACCAGGGGGACAGGGGAGTC.

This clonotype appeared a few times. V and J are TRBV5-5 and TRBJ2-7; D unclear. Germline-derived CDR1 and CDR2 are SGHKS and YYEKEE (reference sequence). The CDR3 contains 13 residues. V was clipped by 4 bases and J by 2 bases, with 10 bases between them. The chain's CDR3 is CASSEAPTYEQYF. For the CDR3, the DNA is TGTGCCAGCAGCGAGGCACCTACCTACGAGCAGTACTTC.

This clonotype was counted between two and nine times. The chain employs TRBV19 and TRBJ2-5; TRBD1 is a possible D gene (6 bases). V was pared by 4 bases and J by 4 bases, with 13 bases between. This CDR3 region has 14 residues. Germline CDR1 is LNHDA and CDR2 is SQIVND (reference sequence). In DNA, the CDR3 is TGTGCCAGTAGTAGCACAGGGTCGGGAGAGACCCAGTACTTC. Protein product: CASSSTGSGETQYF.

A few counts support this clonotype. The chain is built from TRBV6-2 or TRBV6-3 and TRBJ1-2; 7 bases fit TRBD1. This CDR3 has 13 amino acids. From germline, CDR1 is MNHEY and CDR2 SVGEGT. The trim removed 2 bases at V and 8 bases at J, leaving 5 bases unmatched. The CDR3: CASSYLRDRGYTF. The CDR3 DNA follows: TGTGCCAGCAGTTACCTTCGGGACAGAGGCTACACCTTC.

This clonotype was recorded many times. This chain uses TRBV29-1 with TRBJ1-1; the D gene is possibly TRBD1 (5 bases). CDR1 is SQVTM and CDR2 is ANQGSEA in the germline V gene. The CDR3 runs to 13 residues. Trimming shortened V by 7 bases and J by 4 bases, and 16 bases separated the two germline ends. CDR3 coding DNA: TGCAGCGGATATCAGGGACGTGGCACTGAAGCTTTCTTT. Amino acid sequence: CSGYQGRGTEAFF.

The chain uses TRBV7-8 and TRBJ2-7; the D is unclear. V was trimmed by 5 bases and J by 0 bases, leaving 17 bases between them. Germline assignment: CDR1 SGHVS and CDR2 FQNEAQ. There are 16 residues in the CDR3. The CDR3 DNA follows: TGTGCCAGCAGCCAAGAAACACGCGCTAGCTCCTACGAGCAGTACTTC. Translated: CASSQETRASSYEQYF.

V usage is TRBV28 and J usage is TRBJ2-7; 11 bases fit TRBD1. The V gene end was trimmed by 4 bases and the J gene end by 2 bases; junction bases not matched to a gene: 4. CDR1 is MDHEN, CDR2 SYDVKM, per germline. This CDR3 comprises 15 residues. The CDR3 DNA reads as TGTGCCAGCAGTTGGGACAGGGGGTTCGCCTACGAGCAGTACTTC. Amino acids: CASSWDRGFAYEQYF.

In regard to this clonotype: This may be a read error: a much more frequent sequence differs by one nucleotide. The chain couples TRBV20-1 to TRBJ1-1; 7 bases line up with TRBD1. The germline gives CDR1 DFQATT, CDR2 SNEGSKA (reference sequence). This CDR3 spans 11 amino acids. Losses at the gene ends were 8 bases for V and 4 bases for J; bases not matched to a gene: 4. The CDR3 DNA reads TGCAGTCAAACAGGGGTCACTGAAGCTTTCTTT. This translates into CSQTGVTEAFF.

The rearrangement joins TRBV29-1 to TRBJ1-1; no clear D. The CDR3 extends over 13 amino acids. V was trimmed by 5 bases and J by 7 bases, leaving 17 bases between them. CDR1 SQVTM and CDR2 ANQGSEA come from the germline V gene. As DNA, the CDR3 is TGCAGCGTTTCCGCCCCCCTGAGTGGTGAAGCTTTCTTT. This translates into CSVSAPLSGEAFF. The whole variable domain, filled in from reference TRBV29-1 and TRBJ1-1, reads SAVISQKPSRDICQRGTSLTIQCQVDSQVTMMFWYRQQPGQSLTLIATANQGSEATYESGFVIDKFPISRPNLTFSTLTVSNMSPEDSSIYLCSVSAPLSGEAFFGQGTRLTVV.

The CDR3, as DNA: TGTGCCAGCAGCGGAGGGGGGAAAGAGACCCAGTACTTC. Translating gives CASSGGGKETQYF. The gene calls are TRBV7-9 and TRBJ2-5; D tentatively reads TRBD1 or TRBD2 (6 bases each). The CDR3 covers 13 residues. Germline lookup yields CDR1 SEHNR and CDR2 FQNEAQ (reference sequence). V dropped 5 bases and J dropped 3 bases, with 10 bases sitting between them.

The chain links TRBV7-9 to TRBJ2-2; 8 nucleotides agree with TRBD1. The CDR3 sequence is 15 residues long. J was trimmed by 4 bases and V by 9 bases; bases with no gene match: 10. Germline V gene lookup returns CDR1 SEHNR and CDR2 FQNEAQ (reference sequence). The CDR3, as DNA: TGTGCCAGTAATCCGGGACAGGCTCCCACCGGGGAGCTGTTTTTT. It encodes CASNPGQAPTGELFF.

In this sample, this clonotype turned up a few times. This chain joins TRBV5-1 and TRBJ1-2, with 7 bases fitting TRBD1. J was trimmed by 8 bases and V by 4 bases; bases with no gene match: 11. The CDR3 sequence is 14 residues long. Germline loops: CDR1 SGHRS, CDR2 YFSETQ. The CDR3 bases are TGCGCCAGCAGCGACCCCACAGGGGAAGGAGGCTACACCTTC. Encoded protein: CASSDPTGEGGYTF.

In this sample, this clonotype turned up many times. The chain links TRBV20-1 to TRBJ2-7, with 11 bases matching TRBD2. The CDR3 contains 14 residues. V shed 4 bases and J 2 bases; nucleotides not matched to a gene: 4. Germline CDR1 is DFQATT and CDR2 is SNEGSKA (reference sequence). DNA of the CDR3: TGCAGTGCTAAGGGGACTAGCGGAACCTACGAGCAGTACTTC. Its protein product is CSAKGTSGTYEQYF.

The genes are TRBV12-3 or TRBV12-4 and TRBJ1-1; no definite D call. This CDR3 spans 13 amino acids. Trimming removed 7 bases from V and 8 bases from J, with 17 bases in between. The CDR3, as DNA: TGTGCCAGCACGTATGTCGGGCAGAGAGAAGCTTTCTTT. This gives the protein CASTYVGQREAFF.

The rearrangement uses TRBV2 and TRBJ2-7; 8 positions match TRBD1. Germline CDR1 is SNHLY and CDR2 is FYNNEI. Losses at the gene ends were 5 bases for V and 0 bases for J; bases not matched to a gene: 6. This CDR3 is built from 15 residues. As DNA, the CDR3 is TGTGCCAGCAGTCGGTGGACAGGGAACTCCTACGAGCAGTACTTC. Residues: CASSRWTGNSYEQYF.

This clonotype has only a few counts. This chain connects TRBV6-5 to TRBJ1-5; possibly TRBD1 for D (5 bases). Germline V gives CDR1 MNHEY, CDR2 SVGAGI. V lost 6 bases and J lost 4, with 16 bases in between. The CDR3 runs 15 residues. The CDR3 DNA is TGTGCCAGCAGCCTAACGAGACAGACGAATCAGCCCCAGCATTTT. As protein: CASSLTRQTNQPQHF.

CDR3 DNA sequence: TGCAGCGTTGTACCCCAGGACAGGGAAGGTAGGGTACCCTACGAGCAGTACTTC. Translating gives CSVVPQDREGRVPYEQYF. The chain employs TRBV29-1 and TRBJ2-7; 8 bases fit TRBD1. V gave up 4 bases and J gave up 2 bases; unmatched junction bases: 19. Germline lookup yields CDR1 SQVTM and CDR2 ANQGSEA. The CDR3 totals 18 residues.

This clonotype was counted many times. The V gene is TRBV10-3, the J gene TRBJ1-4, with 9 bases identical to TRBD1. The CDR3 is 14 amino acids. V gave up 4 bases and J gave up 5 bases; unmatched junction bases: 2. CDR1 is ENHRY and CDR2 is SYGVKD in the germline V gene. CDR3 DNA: TGTGCCATCAGTGTGGACAGGGGAAATGAAAAACTGTTTTTT. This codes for CAISVDRGNEKLFF.

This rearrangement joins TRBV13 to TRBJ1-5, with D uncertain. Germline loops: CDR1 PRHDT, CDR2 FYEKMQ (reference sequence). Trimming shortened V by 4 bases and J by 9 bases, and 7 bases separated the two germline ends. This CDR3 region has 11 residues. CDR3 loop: CASSWAWPQHF. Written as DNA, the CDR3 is TGTGCCAGCAGCTGGGCCTGGCCCCAGCATTTT.

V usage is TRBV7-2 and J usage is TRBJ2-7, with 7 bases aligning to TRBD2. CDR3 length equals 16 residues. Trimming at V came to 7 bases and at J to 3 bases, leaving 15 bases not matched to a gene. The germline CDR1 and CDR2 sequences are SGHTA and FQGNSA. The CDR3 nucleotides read TGTGCCAGCATCCGTATTGGGGGAGGGCCTATCTACGAGCAGTACTTC. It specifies CASIRIGGGPIYEQYF.

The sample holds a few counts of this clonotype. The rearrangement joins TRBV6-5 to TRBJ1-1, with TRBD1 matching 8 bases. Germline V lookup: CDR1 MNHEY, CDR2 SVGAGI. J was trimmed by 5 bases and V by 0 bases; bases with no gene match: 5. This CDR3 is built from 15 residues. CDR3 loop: CASSYSRTGRTEAFF. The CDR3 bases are TGTGCCAGCAGTTACTCGAGGACAGGGAGGACTGAAGCTTTCTTT.

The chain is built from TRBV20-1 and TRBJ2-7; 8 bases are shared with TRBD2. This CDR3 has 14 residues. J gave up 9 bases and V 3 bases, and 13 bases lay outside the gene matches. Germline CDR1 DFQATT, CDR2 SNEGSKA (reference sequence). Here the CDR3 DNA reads TGCAGTGCTAGTGAACTAGCGGAGAACCTGGGGCAGTACTTC. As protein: CSASELAENLGQYF.

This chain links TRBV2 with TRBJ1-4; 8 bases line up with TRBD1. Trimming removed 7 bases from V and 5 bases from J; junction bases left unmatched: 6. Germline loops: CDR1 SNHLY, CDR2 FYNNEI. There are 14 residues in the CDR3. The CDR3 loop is CASKTRQGNEKLFF. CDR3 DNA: TGTGCCAGCAAAACCAGACAGGGGAATGAAAAACTGTTTTTT.